This T cell receptor (beta chain) came from a study of human T cells and chemical hapten exposure. Study context: Patients having alopecia areata, totalis or universalis were mostly female. Small pooled library volume differences chiefly drove per-sample TCR yield variation.

Findings and limits, study-wide: Significantly greater numbers of large CDR3 similarity clusters came from expanded TCRs than from controls.

This clonotype was counted only a few times. Its target is not known. Authors' analysis steps: From about 20,000 to 690,000 TCRs were found per sample, with a median of around 100,000. TCRdb processed the RACE reads anew with MiXCR; each CDR3 protein has one entry. These V and J calls derive from TCRdb rather than the authors' analysis. The sample has fewer than 400,000 distinct CDR3 sequences; about 7% are singletons. Time point of the sample: patch test 1, 2 weeks after DPC sensitization. Specified treatment: therapeutic diphenylcyclopropenone sensitization with weekly scalp DPC. V was shortened by 0 bases and J by 3 bases, with 11 bases between the two germline ends. Germline CDR1 reads MNHEY; CDR2 reads SVGEGT. CDR3 length: 16 residues.

The chain employs TRBV6-2 or TRBV6-3 and TRBJ2-2, with D tentatively TRBD1 (5 bases). Sequenced here: whole blood, sampled in connection with sensitization to the hapten diphenylcyclopropenone (DPC). This TCR came from a woman aged 18 to 35 with alopecia areata. Some clones in this sample may be carry-over from other donors' samples. Here the CDR3 DNA reads TGTGCCAGCAGTTACTCGACATTCAGGGACACCGGGGAGCTGTTTTTT. Translating it yields CASSYSTFRDTGELFF.